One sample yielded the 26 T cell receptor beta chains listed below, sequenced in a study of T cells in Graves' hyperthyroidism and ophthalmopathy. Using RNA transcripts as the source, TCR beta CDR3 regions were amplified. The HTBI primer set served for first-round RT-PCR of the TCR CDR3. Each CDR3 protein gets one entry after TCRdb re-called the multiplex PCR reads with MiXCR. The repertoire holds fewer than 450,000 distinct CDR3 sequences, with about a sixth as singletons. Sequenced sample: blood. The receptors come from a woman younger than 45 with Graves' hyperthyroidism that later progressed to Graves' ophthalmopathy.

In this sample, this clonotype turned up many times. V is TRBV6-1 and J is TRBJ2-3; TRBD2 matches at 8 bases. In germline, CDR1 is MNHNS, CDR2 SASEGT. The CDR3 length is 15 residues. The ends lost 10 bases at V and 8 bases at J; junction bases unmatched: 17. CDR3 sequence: CATRSGGGNNPTQYF. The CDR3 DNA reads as TGTGCCACCCGATCGGGAGGGGGTAATAACCCTACGCAGTATTTT.

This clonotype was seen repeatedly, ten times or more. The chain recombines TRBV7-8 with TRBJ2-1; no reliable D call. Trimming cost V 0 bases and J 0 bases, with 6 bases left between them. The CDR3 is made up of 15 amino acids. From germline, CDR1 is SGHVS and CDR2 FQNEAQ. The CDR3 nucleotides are TGTGCCAGCAGCTTAGCACGGTTCTCCTACAATGAGCAGTTCTTC. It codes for CASSLARFSYNEQFF.

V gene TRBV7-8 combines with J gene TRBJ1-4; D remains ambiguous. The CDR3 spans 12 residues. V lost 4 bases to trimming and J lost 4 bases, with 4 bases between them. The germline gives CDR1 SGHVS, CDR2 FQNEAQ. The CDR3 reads CASSSINEKLFF. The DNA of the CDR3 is TGTGCCAGCAGCTCAATTAATGAAAAACTGTTTTTT.

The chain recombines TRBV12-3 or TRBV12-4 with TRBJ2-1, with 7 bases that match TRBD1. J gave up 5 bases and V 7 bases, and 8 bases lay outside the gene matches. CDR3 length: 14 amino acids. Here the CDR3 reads CASTPPTGNNEQFF. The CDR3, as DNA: TGTGCCAGCACTCCTCCGACAGGGAACAATGAGCAGTTCTTC.

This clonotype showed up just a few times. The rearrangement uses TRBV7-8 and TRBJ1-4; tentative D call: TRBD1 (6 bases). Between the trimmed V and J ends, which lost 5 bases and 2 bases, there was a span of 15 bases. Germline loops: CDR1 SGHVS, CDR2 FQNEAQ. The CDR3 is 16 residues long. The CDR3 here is CASSAELTGTNEKLFF. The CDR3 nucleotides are TGTGCCAGCAGCGCCGAACTAACAGGGACTAATGAAAAACTGTTTTTT.

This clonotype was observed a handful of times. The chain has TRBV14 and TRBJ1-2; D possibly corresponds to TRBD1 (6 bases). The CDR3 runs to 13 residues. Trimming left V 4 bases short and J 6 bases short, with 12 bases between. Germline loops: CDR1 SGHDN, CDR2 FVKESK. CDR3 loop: CASSPYQGNGYTF. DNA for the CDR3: TGTGCCAGCAGCCCATACCAGGGGAATGGCTACACCTTC.

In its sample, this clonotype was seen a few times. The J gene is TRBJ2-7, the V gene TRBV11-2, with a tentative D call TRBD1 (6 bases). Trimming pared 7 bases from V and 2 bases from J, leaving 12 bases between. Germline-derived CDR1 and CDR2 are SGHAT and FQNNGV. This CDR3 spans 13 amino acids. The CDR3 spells CASTRTAAYEQYF. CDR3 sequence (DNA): TGTGCCAGCACCAGGACAGCAGCCTACGAGCAGTACTTC.

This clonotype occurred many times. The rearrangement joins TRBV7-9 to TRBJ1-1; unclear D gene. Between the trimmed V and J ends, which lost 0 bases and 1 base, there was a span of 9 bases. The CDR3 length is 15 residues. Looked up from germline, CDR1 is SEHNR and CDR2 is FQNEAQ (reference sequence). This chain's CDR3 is CASSLAEGRNTEAFF. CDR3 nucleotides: TGTGCCAGCAGCTTAGCGGAGGGCAGGAACACTGAAGCTTTCTTT.

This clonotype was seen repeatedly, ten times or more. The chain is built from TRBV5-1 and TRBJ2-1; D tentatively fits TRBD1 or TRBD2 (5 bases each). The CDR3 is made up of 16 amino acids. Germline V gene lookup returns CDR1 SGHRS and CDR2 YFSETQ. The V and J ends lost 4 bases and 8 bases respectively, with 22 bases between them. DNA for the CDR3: TGCGCCAGCAGCGCGGAAACAATGGGGCGAGGGGATGAGCAGTTCTTC. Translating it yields CASSAETMGRGDEQFF.

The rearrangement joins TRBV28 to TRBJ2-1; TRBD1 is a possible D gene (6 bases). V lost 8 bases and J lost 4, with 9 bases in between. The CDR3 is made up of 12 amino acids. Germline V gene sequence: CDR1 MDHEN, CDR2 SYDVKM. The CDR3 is CASVRGYNEQFF. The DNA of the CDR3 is TGTGCCAGCGTGAGGGGGTACAATGAGCAGTTCTTC.

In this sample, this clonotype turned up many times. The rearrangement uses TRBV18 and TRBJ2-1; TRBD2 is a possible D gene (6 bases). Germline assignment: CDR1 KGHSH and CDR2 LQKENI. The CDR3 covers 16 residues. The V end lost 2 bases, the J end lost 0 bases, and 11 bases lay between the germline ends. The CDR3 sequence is CASSPMLGGSYNEQFF. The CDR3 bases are TGTGCCAGCTCACCAATGTTGGGGGGCTCCTACAATGAGCAGTTCTTC. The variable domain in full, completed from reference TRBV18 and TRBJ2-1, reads NAGVMQNPRHLVRRRGQEARLRCSPMKGHSHVYWYRQLPEEGLKFMVYLQKENIIDESGMPKERFSAEFPKEGPSILRIQQVVRGDSAAYFCASSPMLGGSYNEQFFGPGTRLTVL.

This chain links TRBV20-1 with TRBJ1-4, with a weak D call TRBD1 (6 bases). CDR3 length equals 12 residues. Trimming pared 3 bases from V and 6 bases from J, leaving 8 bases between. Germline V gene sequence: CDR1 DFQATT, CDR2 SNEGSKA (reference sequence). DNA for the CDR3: TGCAGTGCTAGGCCAGGGGATGAAAAACTGTTTTTT. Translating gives CSARPGDEKLFF.

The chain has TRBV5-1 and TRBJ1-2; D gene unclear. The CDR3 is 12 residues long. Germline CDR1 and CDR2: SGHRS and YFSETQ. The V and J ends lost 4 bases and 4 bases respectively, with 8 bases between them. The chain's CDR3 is CASSIDLYGYTF. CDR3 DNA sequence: TGCGCCAGCAGCATAGATCTCTATGGCTACACCTTC.

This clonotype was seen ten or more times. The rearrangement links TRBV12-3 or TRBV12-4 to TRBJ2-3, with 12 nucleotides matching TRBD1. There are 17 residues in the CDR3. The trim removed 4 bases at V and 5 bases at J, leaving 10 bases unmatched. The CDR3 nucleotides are TGTGCCAGCAGTTCCCCGGGACAGGGGGCGGTGGGAGATACGCAGTATTTT. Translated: CASSSPGQGAVGDTQYF.

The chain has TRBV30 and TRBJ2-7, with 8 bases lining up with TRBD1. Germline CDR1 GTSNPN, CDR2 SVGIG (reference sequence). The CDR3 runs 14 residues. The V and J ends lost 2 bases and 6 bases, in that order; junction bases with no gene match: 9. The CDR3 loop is CAWSPDRETPEQYF. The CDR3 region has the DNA TGTGCCTGGAGTCCGGACAGGGAGACCCCCGAGCAGTACTTC.

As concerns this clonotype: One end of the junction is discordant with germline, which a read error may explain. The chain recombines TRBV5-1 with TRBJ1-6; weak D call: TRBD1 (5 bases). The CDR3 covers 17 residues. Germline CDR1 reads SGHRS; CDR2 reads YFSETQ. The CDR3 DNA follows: TGCGCCAGCAGCTTGTACAGCAGGGATTCCTCTAATTCACCCCTCCACTTT. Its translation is CASSLYSRDSSNSPLHF.

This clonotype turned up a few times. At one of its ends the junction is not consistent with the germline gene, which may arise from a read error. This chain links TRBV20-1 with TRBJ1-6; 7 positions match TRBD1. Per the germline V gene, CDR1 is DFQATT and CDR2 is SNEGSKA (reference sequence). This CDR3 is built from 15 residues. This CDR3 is CSASFRDSYSSPLHF. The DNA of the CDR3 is TGCAGTGCTAGTTTCAGGGACAGCTATAGTTCACCCCTCCACTTT.

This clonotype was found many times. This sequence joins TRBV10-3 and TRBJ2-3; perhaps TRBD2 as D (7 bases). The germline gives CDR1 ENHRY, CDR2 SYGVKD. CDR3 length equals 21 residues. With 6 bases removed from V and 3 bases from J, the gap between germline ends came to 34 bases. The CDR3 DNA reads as TGTGCCATCAGGAAGTTCGGACAGAGTCTAGATGGGAGGGATTCTACAGATACGCAGTATTTT. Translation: CAIRKFGQSLDGRDSTDTQYF.

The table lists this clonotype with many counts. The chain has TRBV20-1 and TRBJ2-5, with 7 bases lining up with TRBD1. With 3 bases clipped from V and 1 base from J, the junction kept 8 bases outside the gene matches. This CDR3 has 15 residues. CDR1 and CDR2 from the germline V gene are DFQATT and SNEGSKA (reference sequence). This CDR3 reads CSARNSRGIQETQYF. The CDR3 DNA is TGCAGTGCTAGGAACTCCAGGGGGATCCAAGAGACCCAGTACTTC.

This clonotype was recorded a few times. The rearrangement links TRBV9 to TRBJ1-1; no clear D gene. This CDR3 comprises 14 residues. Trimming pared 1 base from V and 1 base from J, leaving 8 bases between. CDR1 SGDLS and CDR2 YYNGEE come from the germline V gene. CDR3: CASSVSSGNTEAFF. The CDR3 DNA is TGTGCCAGCAGCGTAAGTTCGGGGAACACTGAAGCTTTCTTT.

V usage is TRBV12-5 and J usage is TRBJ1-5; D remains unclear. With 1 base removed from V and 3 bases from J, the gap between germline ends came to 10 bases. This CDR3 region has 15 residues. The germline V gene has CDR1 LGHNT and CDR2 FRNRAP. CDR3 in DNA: TGTGCTAGTGGTTTGGGCCCTGGCTACAATCAGCCCCAGCATTTT. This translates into CASGLGPGYNQPQHF.

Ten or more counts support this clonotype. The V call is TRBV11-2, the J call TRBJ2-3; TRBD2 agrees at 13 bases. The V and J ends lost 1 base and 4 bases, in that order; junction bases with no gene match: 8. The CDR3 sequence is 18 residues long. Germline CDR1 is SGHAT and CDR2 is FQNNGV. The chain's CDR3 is CASSLVPGLAGIPDTQYF. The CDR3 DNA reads TGTGCCAGCAGCTTAGTTCCGGGACTAGCGGGGATACCAGATACGCAGTATTTT. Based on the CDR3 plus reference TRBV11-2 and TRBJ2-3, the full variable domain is EAGVAQSPRYKIIEKRQSVAFWCNPISGHATLYWYQQILGQGPKLLIQFQNNGVVDDSQLPKDRFSAERLKGVDSTLKIQPAKLEDSAVYLCASSLVPGLAGIPDTQYFGPGTRLTVL.

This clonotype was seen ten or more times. CDR3 loop: CASSEWTGTDSPLHF. CDR3 in DNA: TGTGCCAGCAGTGAGTGGACAGGGACGGATTCACCCCTCCACTTT. V usage is TRBV6-1 and J usage is TRBJ1-6, with TRBD1 matching 8 bases. V trimming: 3 bases; J trimming: 8 bases; junction bases outside the gene matches: 6. This CDR3 has 15 amino acids. Germline V CDR1 and CDR2: MNHNS, SASEGT.

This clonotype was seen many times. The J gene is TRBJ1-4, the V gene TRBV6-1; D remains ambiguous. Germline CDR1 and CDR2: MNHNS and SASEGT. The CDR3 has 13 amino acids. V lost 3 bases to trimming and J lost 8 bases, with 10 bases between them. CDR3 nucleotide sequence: TGTGCCAGCAGTGAGGTAGAAGGAGAAAAACTGTTTTTT. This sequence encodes CASSEVEGEKLFF.

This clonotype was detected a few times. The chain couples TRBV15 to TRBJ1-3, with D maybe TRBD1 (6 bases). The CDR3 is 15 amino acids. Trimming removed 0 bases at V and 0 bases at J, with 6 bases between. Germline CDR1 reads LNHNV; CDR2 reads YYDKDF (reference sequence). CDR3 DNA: TGTGCCACCAGCAGAGAACAGGGCTCTGGAAACACCATATATTTT. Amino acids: CATSREQGSGNTIYF.

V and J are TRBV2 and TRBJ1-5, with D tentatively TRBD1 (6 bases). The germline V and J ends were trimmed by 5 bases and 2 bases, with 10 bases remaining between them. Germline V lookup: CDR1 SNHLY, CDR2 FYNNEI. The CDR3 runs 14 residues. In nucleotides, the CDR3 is TGTGCCAGCAGTCAGGGGATTGGCAATCAGCCCCAGCATTTT. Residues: CASSQGIGNQPQHF.